This TCR beta chain was sequenced in a study of human T cells and chemical hapten exposure. For the library, individual cDNA molecules each received unique molecular identifiers. Under the authors' procedure: Sequenced samples showed a median of approximately 96,000 TCRs each, with counts running from around 25,000 to 690,000. One entry per CDR3 protein results from TCRdb running MiXCR on the RACE reads. What appears here as the V and J calls and clone size reflects TCRdb's work, not the paper's. This table holds about 160,000 distinct CDR3 sequences, roughly 26% found once. The time point here: patch test 3, about 24 weeks after DPC sensitization. The treatment here: therapeutic diphenylcyclopropenone sensitization with weekly scalp DPC. The receptor's source is a woman aged 18 to 35 with alopecia areata. Some clones in this sample may be carry-over from other donors' samples. Material: whole blood, obtained in connection with sensitization to the hapten diphenylcyclopropenone (DPC).

CDR3 region: CASSYLADNEQFF. CDR3 DNA sequence: TGTGCCAGCAGTTACTTGGCGGACAATGAGCAGTTCTTC. The V and J genes are TRBV6-5 and TRBJ2-1; D is undetermined. The CDR3 is 13 residues long. The ends were cut back, 1 base at V and 5 bases at J, with 6 bases in the middle. Germline CDR1 and CDR2: MNHEY and SVGAGI.